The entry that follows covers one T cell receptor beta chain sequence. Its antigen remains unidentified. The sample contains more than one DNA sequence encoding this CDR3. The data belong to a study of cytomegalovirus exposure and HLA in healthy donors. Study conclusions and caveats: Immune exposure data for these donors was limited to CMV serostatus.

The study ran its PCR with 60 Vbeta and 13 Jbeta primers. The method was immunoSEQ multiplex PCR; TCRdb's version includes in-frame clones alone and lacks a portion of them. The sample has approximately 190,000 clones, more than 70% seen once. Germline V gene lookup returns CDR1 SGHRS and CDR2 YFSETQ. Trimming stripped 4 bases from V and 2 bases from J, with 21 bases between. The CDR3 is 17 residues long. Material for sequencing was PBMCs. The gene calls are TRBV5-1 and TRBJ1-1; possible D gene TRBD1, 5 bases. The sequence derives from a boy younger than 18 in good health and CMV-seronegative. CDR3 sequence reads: CASSLNVVAGPNTEAFF. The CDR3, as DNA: TGCGCCAGCAGCCTTAATGTTGTTGCGGGGCCCAACACTGAAGCTTTCTTT.